This T cell receptor (beta chain) was documented in a study of blood T cell repertoires in COVID-19. Study-level information: From the United States, Italy and Spain came samples of acute and convalescent COVID-19.

Data came from immunoSEQ multiplex PCR; TCRdb stores just in-frame clones and leaves some out. The sample holds about 200,000 clones; around 86% are singletons and the top ten take around 5.7%. From germline, CDR1 is MNHNS and CDR2 SASEGT. After removal of 3 bases from V and 3 bases from J, the junction contained 3 bases not matched to a gene. The CDR3 sequence is 14 residues long. Sample: peripheral blood. The clonotype was recovered from a man at least 80 years old with acute or convalescent COVID-19. The chain carries TRBV6-1 and TRBJ2-5, with 8 bases lining up with TRBD1. The CDR3 coding sequence is TGTGCCAGCAGTGACCCGGACAGGGAAGAGACCCAGTACTTC. Translation: CASSDPDREETQYF.